This T cell receptor beta chain was identified during a study of identical twins. Points from the study as a whole: Abundant cord blood beta clonotypes carried fewer insertions; memory repertoires showed none. Within twin pairs, the out-of-frame alpha sequences they shared showed excess low generation probability.

CDR1 and CDR2 (germline): SQVTM, ANQGSEA. V was pared by 5 bases and J by 2 bases, with 2 bases of the junction left unmatched. This CDR3 region has 14 residues. Healthy Caucasians provided all donations. This clonotype was seen a few times. Its antigen remains unidentified. One entry per CDR3 protein, called by TCRdb with MiXCR from the 5' RACE reads. There are around 690,000 distinct CDR3 sequences in the sample; about 20% occur only once, and about 4.5% lies in the top ten. These same data were also listed under a study on T cells expressing NK-cell markers. That work states: Sorted CD3+CD56-NKG2C+, CD3+CD56+NKG2C- and CD3+CD56+NKG2C+ T cells were the source of the TCR beta repertoires.

The sequenced material came from PBMCs. The genes are TRBV29-1 and TRBJ2-5; 13 bases line up with TRBD2. This receptor was obtained from a woman between 18 and 29 years old in good health. CDR3 amino acids: CSVRLAGGQETQYF. The CDR3 DNA is TGCAGCGTTCGACTAGCGGGGGGACAAGAGACCCAGTACTTC. Together with reference TRBV29-1 and TRBJ2-5, the CDR3 gives the full variable domain: SAVISQKPSRDICQRGTSLTIQCQVDSQVTMMFWYRQQPGQSLTLIATANQGSEATYESGFVIDKFPISRPNLTFSTLTVSNMSPEDSSIYLCSVRLAGGQETQYFGPGTRLLVL.